These 19 T cell receptor beta chains were sequenced from one sample in a study of cytomegalovirus exposure and HLA in healthy donors. PCR employed 60 Vbeta and 13 Jbeta primers. Libraries were prepared by immunoSEQ multiplex PCR; TCRdb keeps only in-frame clonotypes and omits some of them. The sample includes 100,000 or so clones, approximately 72% of them seen just once. Sequences were obtained from PBMCs. These receptor sequences come from a man aged 25 to 45 in good health and CMV-seropositive.

The genes are TRBV15 and TRBJ2-1; D is undetermined. CDR3 length: 13 amino acids. The ends were cut back, 1 base at V and 4 bases at J, with 5 bases in the middle. Germline V gene lookup returns CDR1 LNHNV and CDR2 YYDKDF (reference sequence). CDR3 amino acids: CATSRGSYNEQFF. For the CDR3, the DNA is TGTGCCACCAGCAGAGGGAGTTACAATGAGCAGTTCTTC.

Comment on this clone: A read error may produce the germline difference seen at one junction end. The DNA for the CDR3 is TGTGCCAGCAGCTTACAGGGGGCGGCCCCACTCGAACCCTTC. Amino acid sequence: CASSLQGAAPLEPF. This chain uses TRBV11-3 with TRBJ2-7, with 8 bases fitting TRBD1. Germline-derived CDR1 and CDR2 are SGHNT and YENEEA. CDR3 length: 14 amino acids.

The chain recombines TRBV30 with TRBJ2-7, with D tentatively TRBD1 (6 bases). Trimming took 3 bases from V and 0 from J, leaving 12 bases between them. This CDR3 has 14 amino acids. Looked up from germline, CDR1 is GTSNPN and CDR2 is SVGIG (reference sequence). CDR3 region: CAWSPGATSYEQYF. CDR3 nucleotides: TGTGCCTGGAGCCCAGGGGCGACCTCCTACGAGCAGTACTTC.

The chain links TRBV4-1 to TRBJ2-7; 8 bases map to TRBD1. The V gene end was trimmed by 10 bases and the J gene end by 6 bases; junction bases not matched to a gene: 14. The CDR3 has 14 amino acids. Germline V gene sequence: CDR1 MGHRA, CDR2 YSYEKL. The CDR3: CATGTGRGRVEQYF. CDR3 DNA sequence: TGCGCCACCGGGACAGGCCGCGGTAGGGTCGAGCAGTACTTC.

This clone was detected a few times. The gene calls are TRBV6-5 and TRBJ1-2, with D unclear. Germline V gene sequence: CDR1 MNHEY, CDR2 SVGAGI. V lost 3 bases and J 2 bases, leaving 13 bases between the germline ends. The CDR3 length is 15 residues. CDR3 sequence (DNA): TGTGCCAGCAGTTATCTCCCCGTACTCAACTATGGCTACACCTTC. Amino acid sequence: CASSYLPVLNYGYTF.

A note on this clone: Compared with germline, one end of the junction differs, possibly owing to a read error. The chain combines TRBV7-9 with TRBJ1-4, with D possibly matching TRBD1 (5 bases). From germline, CDR1 is SEHNR and CDR2 FQNEAQ (reference sequence). The length of the CDR3 is 14 residues. The CDR3: CSSSQTTYREKLFF. The CDR3 DNA sequence: TGTTCCAGCAGCCAAACGACATACAGGGAAAAACTGTTTTTT.

V gene TRBV5-3 combines with J gene TRBJ2-7; possibly TRBD1 for D (6 bases). TRBV5-3 is an ORF, with its function uncertain. V lost 0 bases and J lost 2, with 21 bases in between. The CDR3 length is 18 residues. This CDR3 is CARSLEIWVGRTAYEQYF. The CDR3 bases are TGTGCCAGAAGCTTGGAAATTTGGGTTGGGCGGACAGCCTACGAGCAGTACTTC.

This clone has just a few counts. The chain links TRBV6-5 to TRBJ1-4; D gene unclear. Trimming removed 6 bases from V and 6 bases from J, with 17 bases in between. This CDR3 spans 15 amino acids. The germline gives CDR1 MNHEY, CDR2 SVGAGI. This CDR3 is CASRQGGPGDEKLFF. The CDR3 DNA follows: TGTGCCAGCAGACAAGGCGGGCCCGGGGATGAAAAACTGTTTTTT.

The rearrangement links TRBV5-4 to TRBJ2-1, with a weak D call TRBD2 (6 bases). The V and J ends lost 1 base and 8 bases respectively, with 10 bases between them. This CDR3 is built from 13 residues. Germline loops: CDR1 SGHNT, CDR2 YYREEE (reference sequence). The CDR3 spells CASSLNAGYEQFF. The CDR3 nucleotides read TGTGCCAGCAGCTTGAATGCGGGATATGAGCAGTTCTTC.

The chain uses TRBV6-5 and TRBJ1-6; a weak D match, TRBD1 (5 bases). The CDR3 extends over 15 amino acids. Germline V gene sequence: CDR1 MNHEY, CDR2 SVGAGI. Trimming cost V 2 bases and J 8 bases, with 13 bases left between them. CDR3 sequence reads: CASSYGGADDSPLHF. Here the CDR3 DNA reads TGTGCCAGCAGTTACGGTGGGGCAGATGATTCACCCCTCCACTTT.

The chain recombines TRBV18 with TRBJ2-5, with D perhaps TRBD2 (5 bases). Trimming shortened V by 3 bases and J by 5 bases, and 10 bases separated the two germline ends. The germline V gene encodes CDR1 KGHSH and CDR2 LQKENI. The CDR3 totals 13 residues. DNA of the CDR3: TGTGCCAGCTCACCCGGGGTGTTGGAGACCCAGTACTTC. Translation gives CASSPGVLETQYF.

This clone showed up many times. CDR3 DNA: TGTGCCAGCAGCTTATCAGGGGGTGTGAACACCGGGGAGCTGTTTTTT. Protein sequence: CASSLSGGVNTGELFF. This rearrangement joins TRBV7-9 to TRBJ2-2; 7 bases are a match to TRBD1. The germline V gene has CDR1 SEHNR and CDR2 FQNEAQ (reference sequence). The CDR3 is 16 residues long. V shed 2 bases and J 1 base; nucleotides not matched to a gene: 4. The variable domain in full, completed from reference TRBV7-9 and TRBJ2-2, reads DTGVSQNPRHKITKRGQNVTFRCDPISEHNRLYWYRQTLGQGPEFLTYFQNEAQLEKSRLLSDRFSAERPKGSFSTLEIQRTEQGDSAMYLCASSLSGGVNTGELFFGEGSRLTVL.

This clone has only one observation. V and J are TRBV11-2 and TRBJ1-1, with TRBD1 as a possible D gene (5 bases). The germline CDR1 and CDR2 sequences are SGHAT and FQNNGV. Between the trimmed V and J ends, which lost 0 bases and 0 bases, there was a span of 8 bases. This CDR3 has 15 residues. The CDR3 reads CASSLEGRVNTEAFF. The CDR3 nucleotides are TGTGCCAGCAGCTTAGAGGGCAGGGTGAACACTGAAGCTTTCTTT.

This sequence joins TRBV28 and TRBJ2-6; TRBD1 matches at 10 bases. CDR1 MDHEN and CDR2 SYDVKM come from the germline V gene. The CDR3 is 16 amino acids. Trimming took 9 bases from V and 0 from J; bases not matched to a gene: 5. The CDR3 reads CASWTGGSSGANVLTF. In DNA, the CDR3 is TGTGCCAGTTGGACAGGGGGAAGCTCTGGGGCCAACGTCCTGACTTTC.

This clone has a handful of counts. CDR3 bases: TGTGCCAGCAGCGTAGGAAGCGGGGGTGGCCAAGAGACCCAGTACTTC. Its protein is CASSVGSGGGQETQYF. The rearrangement joins TRBV9 to TRBJ2-5; TRBD2 matches at 8 bases. The CDR3 runs to 16 residues. Looked up from germline, CDR1 is SGDLS and CDR2 is YYNGEE. Germline trimming cut 0 bases from V and 1 base from J; bases unmatched to any gene: 5.

CDR3 region: CASSVGGAHTGELFF. As DNA, the CDR3 is TGTGCCAGCAGCGTGGGGGGGGCGCACACCGGGGAGCTGTTTTTT. The chain uses TRBV9 and TRBJ2-2; weak D call: TRBD2 (7 bases). V lost 2 bases and J lost 3, with 11 bases in between. The germline V gene encodes CDR1 SGDLS and CDR2 YYNGEE. This CDR3 has 15 residues. The full variable domain, completed using reference TRBV9 and TRBJ2-2, is DSGVTQTPKHLITATGQRVTLRCSPRSGDLSVYWYQQSLDQGLQFLIQYYNGEERAKGNILERFSAQQFPDLHSELNLSSLELGDSALYFCASSVGGAHTGELFFGEGSRLTVL.

This clone was seen just once. The chain carries TRBV19 and TRBJ2-7, with D possibly being TRBD2 (6 bases). Trimming shortened V by 6 bases and J by 3 bases, and 12 bases separated the two germline ends. This CDR3 has 13 amino acids. From germline, CDR1 is LNHDA and CDR2 SQIVND (reference sequence). As DNA, the CDR3 is TGTGCCAGTAGCCCCGGGACTTTCTACGAGCAGTACTTC. This encodes CASSPGTFYEQYF. The variable domain in full, completed from reference TRBV19 and TRBJ2-7, reads DGGITQSPKYLFRKEGQNVTLSCEQNLNHDAMYWYRQDPGQGLRLIYYSQIVNDFQKGDIAEGYSVSREKKESFPLTVTSAQKNPTAFYLCASSPGTFYEQYFGPGTRLTVT.

The chain recombines TRBV11-1 with TRBJ2-2, with D possibly being TRBD2 (5 bases). Germline-derived CDR1 and CDR2 are SGHAT and FQDESV (reference sequence). V lost 5 bases, J lost 7 bases, and 11 bases lay in between. This CDR3 has 13 amino acids. As DNA, the CDR3 is TGTGCCAGCAGCGTCACTAGTATCGGGGAGCTGTTTTTT. This sequence encodes CASSVTSIGELFF. Looking up the rest from reference TRBV11-1 and TRBJ2-2 gives the full variable domain: EAEVAQSPRYKITEKSQAVAFWCDPISGHATLYWYRQILGQGPELLVQFQDESVVDDSQLPKDRFSAERLKGVDSTLKIQPAELGDSAMYLCASSVTSIGELFFGEGSRLTVL.

The chain carries TRBV27 and TRBJ2-7; 10 bases line up with TRBD1. CDR1 MNHEY and CDR2 SMNVEV come from the germline V gene (reference sequence). J lost 6 bases, V lost 7 bases, and 12 bases had no gene match. This CDR3 has 15 amino acids. As DNA, the CDR3 is TGTGCCAGCACAGGGACCGGGACAGGGGAGGGCGAGCAGTACTTC. The encoded protein is CASTGTGTGEGEQYF.